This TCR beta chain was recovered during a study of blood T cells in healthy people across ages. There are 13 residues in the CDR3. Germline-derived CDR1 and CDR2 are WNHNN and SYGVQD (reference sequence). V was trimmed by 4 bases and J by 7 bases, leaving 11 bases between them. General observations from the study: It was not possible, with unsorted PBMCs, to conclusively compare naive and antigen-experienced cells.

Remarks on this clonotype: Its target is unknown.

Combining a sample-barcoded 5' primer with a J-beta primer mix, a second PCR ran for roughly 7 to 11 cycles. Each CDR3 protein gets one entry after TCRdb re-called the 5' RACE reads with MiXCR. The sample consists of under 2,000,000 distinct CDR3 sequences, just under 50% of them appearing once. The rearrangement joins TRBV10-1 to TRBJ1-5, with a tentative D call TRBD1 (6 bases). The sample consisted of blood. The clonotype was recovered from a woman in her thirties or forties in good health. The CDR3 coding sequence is TGCGCCAGCAGTGGGGGGGCCGGGCAGCCCCAGCATTTT. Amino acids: CASSGGAGQPQHF.